This TCR beta chain was captured by sequencing in a study of control samples from healthy donors and cancer patients. Germline CDR1 and CDR2: SGHRS and YFSETQ. The CDR3 contains 16 residues. V lost 0 bases and J 0 bases, leaving 10 bases between the germline ends. Generated by immunoSEQ multiplex PCR, the TCRdb table keeps only in-frame clones and is missing some. The sample shows 95,000 to 100,000 clones, roughly 91% of them seen only once. The TCR comes from a man aged 25-40 years in good health. The sequenced sample consisted of blood. V and J are TRBV5-1 and TRBJ2-1; D may correspond to TRBD1 or TRBD2 (6 bases each). Written as DNA, the CDR3 is TGCGCCAGCAGCTTGGAAGGGGGGCACTCCTACAATGAGCAGTTCTTC. Amino acid sequence: CASSLEGGHSYNEQFF.